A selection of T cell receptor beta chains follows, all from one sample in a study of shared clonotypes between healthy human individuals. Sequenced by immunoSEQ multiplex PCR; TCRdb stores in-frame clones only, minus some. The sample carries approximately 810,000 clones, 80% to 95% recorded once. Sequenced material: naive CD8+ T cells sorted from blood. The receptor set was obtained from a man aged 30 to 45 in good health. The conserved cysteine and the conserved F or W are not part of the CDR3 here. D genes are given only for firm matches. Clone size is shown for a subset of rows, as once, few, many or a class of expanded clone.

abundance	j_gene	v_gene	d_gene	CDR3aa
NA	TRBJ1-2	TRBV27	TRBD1	ASSLGYRGQGYT
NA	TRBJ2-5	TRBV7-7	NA	ASSLRGLETQY
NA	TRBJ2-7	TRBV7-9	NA	ASSHYGRSYEQY
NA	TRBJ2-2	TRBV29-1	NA	SVWDPNTGELF
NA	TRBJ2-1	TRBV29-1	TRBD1	SVETDRGRDEQF
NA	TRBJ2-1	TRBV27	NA	ASSPPSVPYNEQF
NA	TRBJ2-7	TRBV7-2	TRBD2	ASSLILAGDPYEQY
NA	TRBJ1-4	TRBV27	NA	ASSPLDPTNEKLF
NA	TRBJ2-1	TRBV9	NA	ASSVGSGVGNEQF
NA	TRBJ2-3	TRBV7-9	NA	ASSHGTHTMDTQY
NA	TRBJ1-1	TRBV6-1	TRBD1	ASTPRTGPYEAF
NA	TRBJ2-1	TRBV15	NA	ATSRVLLDEQF
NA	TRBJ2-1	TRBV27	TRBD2	ASSLTSGGYNEQF
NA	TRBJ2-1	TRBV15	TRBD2	ATSTRAGRGEQF
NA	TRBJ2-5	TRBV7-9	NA	ASSLLSTGRVTQY
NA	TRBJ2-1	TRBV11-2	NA	ASRRLGYNEQF
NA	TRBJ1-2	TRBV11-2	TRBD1	ASSLGDRGRQGFYGYT
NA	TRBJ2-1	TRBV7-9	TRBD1	ASSLGQGVREQF
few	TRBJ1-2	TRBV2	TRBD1	ASVQGSLYGYT
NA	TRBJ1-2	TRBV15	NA	ATSRGPDGNYGYT
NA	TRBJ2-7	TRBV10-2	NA	ASSEVATSYEQY
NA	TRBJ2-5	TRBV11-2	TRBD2	ASSSRSGTSGETQY
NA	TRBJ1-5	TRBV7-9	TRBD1	ASSSDRDSNQPQH
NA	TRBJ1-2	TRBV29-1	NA	SVVVERHGYT
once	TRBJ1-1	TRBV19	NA	ASTNPPRGRRTEAF
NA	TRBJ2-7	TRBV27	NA	ARTPEQY
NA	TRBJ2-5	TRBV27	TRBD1	ASSFTGTAETQY
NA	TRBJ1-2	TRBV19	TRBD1	ASSTRLDRVGQGYT
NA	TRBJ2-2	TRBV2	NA	ASKAGELF
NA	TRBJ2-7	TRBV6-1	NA	ASSEGAYEQY
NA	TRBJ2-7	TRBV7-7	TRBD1	ASSQGTGGSYEQY
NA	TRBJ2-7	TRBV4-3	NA	ASSQDRAGDAYEQY
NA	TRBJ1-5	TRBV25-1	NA	ASSGVGISQPQH